The 15 T cell receptor beta chains presented below share a single source sample, sequenced in a study of blood T cell repertoires in COVID-19. Sequencing used immunoSEQ multiplex PCR; TCRdb keeps in-frame clones, though not all of them. The sample contains roughly 120,000 clones, 85% to 90% of which appear only once. Sequencing was performed on peripheral blood. These receptors were taken from a man aged 65 to 79 with active or convalescent COVID-19.

The chain carries TRBV5-1 and TRBJ2-5; D uncertain. Germline values: CDR1 SGHRS, CDR2 YFSETQ. V lost 1 base and J lost 5, with 9 bases in between. The CDR3 is made up of 13 amino acids. The CDR3 here is CASSLMTGETQYF. CDR3 nucleotides: TGCGCCAGCAGCTTGATGACCGGGGAGACCCAGTACTTC. The full variable domain, its missing parts supplied by reference TRBV5-1 and TRBJ2-5, is KAGVTQTPRYLIKTRGQQVTLSCSPISGHRSVSWYQQTPGQGLQFLFEYFSETQRNKGNFPGRFSGRQFSNSRSEMNVSTLELGDSALYLCASSLMTGETQYFGPGTRLLVL.

This clone was seen just once. The CDR3 spells CASSTGQDSYEQYF. CDR3 DNA sequence: TGTGCCAGCAGCACAGGACAGGACTCCTACGAGCAGTACTTC. The chain has TRBV9 and TRBJ2-7, with 7 bases lining up with TRBD1. Unmatched junction bases numbered 4, after V lost 4 bases and J lost 0 bases. This CDR3 has 14 residues. CDR1 SGDLS and CDR2 YYNGEE come from the germline V gene.

This chain joins TRBV27 and TRBJ2-5; D is ambiguous. The germline gives CDR1 MNHEY, CDR2 SMNVEV (reference sequence). The CDR3 runs to 15 residues. V lost 6 bases and J 4 bases, leaving 18 bases between the germline ends. CDR3 sequence reads: CASSPAQSPGETQYF. The CDR3 nucleotides read TGTGCCAGCAGCCCGGCACAGTCCCCTGGAGAGACCCAGTACTTC.

The J gene is TRBJ1-6, the V gene TRBV14; D is undetermined. CDR1 SGHDN and CDR2 FVKESK come from the germline V gene. The CDR3 is 13 amino acids. V was clipped by 5 bases and J by 7 bases, with 9 bases between them. CDR3 coding DNA: TGTGCCAGCAGCTTCACAGACAATTCACCCCTCCACTTT. This gives the protein CASSFTDNSPLHF.

The CDR3: CASSRTGDYGYTF. The DNA for the CDR3 is TGTGCCAGCAGTCGGACAGGGGACTATGGCTACACCTTC. V is TRBV6-5 and J is TRBJ1-2; 9 nucleotides match TRBD1. Germline V gene lookup returns CDR1 MNHEY and CDR2 SVGAGI. CDR3 length: 13 amino acids. Unmatched junction bases numbered 1, after V lost 5 bases and J lost 3 bases.

The gene calls are TRBV10-1 and TRBJ2-2; D uncertain. The CDR3 sequence is 13 residues long. V lost 2 bases and J lost 5, with 6 bases in between. Per germline, CDR1 WNHNN and CDR2 SYGVQD (reference sequence). CDR3 protein: CASSEAITGELFF. CDR3 DNA: TGCGCCAGCAGTGAGGCGATAACCGGGGAGCTGTTTTTT.

This clone was observed a single time. The genes are TRBV27 and TRBJ2-7, with 7 bases lining up with TRBD2. Losses at the gene ends were 5 bases for V and 3 bases for J; bases not matched to a gene: 13. Germline V gene lookup returns CDR1 MNHEY and CDR2 SMNVEV (reference sequence). CDR3 length equals 16 residues. Here the CDR3 DNA reads TGTGCCAGCAGTAACCGAAGGGGCGGGAGCAACTACGAGCAGTACTTC. Translation gives CASSNRRGGSNYEQYF.

This clone was picked up one time. This chain's CDR3 is CASSSRPRGENEQYF. CDR3 coding DNA: TGTGCCAGCAGCTCCCGACCGCGCGGGGAAAACGAGCAGTACTTC. V gene TRBV6-9 combines with J gene TRBJ2-7; D might be TRBD2 (6 bases). The CDR3 runs to 15 residues. Germline CDR1 is MNHGY and CDR2 is SVAAGI. V was cut by 6 bases and J by 5 bases, with 20 bases left in between.

This chain links TRBV5-6 with TRBJ2-4; 9 positions match TRBD1. Germline V gives CDR1 SGHDT, CDR2 YYEEEE. After removal of 0 bases from V and 7 bases from J, the junction contained 2 bases not matched to a gene. This CDR3 has 14 residues. The CDR3 sequence: CASSLGDRVNIQYF. In nucleotides, the CDR3 is TGTGCCAGCAGCTTGGGGGACAGGGTCAACATTCAGTACTTC.

The V call is TRBV5-5, the J call TRBJ2-3; D gene unclear. Germline V CDR1 and CDR2: SGHKS, YYEKEE (reference sequence). V was cut by 4 bases and J by 0 bases, with 12 bases left in between. The CDR3 runs 15 residues. CDR3 loop: CASSSPRSSTDTQYF. CDR3 bases: TGTGCCAGCAGCAGCCCGCGGTCAAGCACAGATACGCAGTATTTT. Supplemented by reference TRBV5-5 and TRBJ2-3, the full variable domain reads DAGVTQSPTHLIKTRGQQVTLRCSPISGHKSVSWYQQVLGQGPQFIFQYYEKEERGRGNFPDRFSARQFPNYSSELNVNALLLGDSALYLCASSSPRSSTDTQYFGPGTRLTVL.

This clone was observed at least ten times. The rearrangement joins TRBV7-8 to TRBJ2-2; D is unclear. Germline V gives CDR1 SGHVS, CDR2 FQNEAQ. CDR3 length: 14 residues. V was shortened by 3 bases and J by 1 base, with 6 bases between the two germline ends. Here the CDR3 reads CASSFSQNTGELFF. The CDR3 DNA is TGTGCCAGCAGCTTTAGTCAGAACACCGGGGAGCTGTTTTTT.

The chain is built from TRBV25-1 and TRBJ1-5; possible D gene TRBD1, 6 bases. CDR1 and CDR2 (germline): MGHDK, SYGVNS. There are 14 residues in the CDR3. V lost 5 bases and J 11 bases, leaving 19 bases between the germline ends. CDR3 residues: CASSSRQATAAQHF. CDR3 nucleotides: TGTGCCAGCAGTTCTAGACAGGCCACGGCGGCCCAGCATTTT.

The V gene is TRBV2, the J gene TRBJ1-5; no firm D call. This CDR3 is 13 amino acids long. Per germline, CDR1 SNHLY and CDR2 FYNNEI. V gave up 6 bases and J gave up 2 bases, with 8 bases separating them. CDR3 bases: TGTGCCAGCAGGTACAGTGGCAATCAGCCCCAGCATTTT. Protein: CASRYSGNQPQHF. Combining the CDR3 with reference TRBV2 and TRBJ1-5 gives the whole variable domain EPEVTQTPSHQVTQMGQEVILRCVPISNHLYFYWYRQILGQKVEFLVSFYNNEISEKSEIFDDQFSVERPDGSNFTLKIRSTKLEDSAMYFCASRYSGNQPQHFGDGTRLSIL.

V gene TRBV6-5 combines with J gene TRBJ1-1, with no clear D. The V gene lost 5 bases and the J gene lost 0 bases, with 7 bases spanning the gap. Per the germline V gene, CDR1 is MNHEY and CDR2 is SVGAGI. The CDR3 runs to 13 residues. CDR3 amino acids: CASSPQMNTEAFF. The CDR3 DNA reads as TGTGCCAGCAGTCCGCAGATGAACACTGAAGCTTTCTTT.

This clone was observed a few times. Written as DNA, the CDR3 is TGTGCCAGCAGCTTGGCAGGGGTCCGGTTTGATACGCAGTATTTT. It is translated as CASSLAGVRFDTQYF. The genes are TRBV11-2 and TRBJ2-3; D possibly corresponds to TRBD1 (6 bases). Looked up from germline, CDR1 is SGHAT and CDR2 is FQNNGV. The CDR3 is 15 amino acids. V was cut by 3 bases and J by 6 bases, with 16 bases left in between. The full variable domain, in which reference TRBV11-2 and TRBJ2-3 provide the parts outside the CDR3, is EAGVAQSPRYKIIEKRQSVAFWCNPISGHATLYWYQQILGQGPKLLIQFQNNGVVDDSQLPKDRFSAERLKGVDSTLKIQPAKLEDSAVYLCASSLAGVRFDTQYFGPGTRLTVL.